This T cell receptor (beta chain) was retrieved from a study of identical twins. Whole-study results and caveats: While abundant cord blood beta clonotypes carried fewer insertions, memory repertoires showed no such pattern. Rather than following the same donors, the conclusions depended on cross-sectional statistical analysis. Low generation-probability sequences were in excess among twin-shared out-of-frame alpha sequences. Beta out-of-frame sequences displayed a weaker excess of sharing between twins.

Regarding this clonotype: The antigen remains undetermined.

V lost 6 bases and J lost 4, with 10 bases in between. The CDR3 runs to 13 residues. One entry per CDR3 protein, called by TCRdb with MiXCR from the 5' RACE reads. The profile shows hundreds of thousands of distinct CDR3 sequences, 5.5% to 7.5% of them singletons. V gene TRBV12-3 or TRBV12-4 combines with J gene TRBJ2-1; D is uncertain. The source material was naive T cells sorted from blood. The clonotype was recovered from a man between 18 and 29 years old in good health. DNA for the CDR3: TGTGCCAGCAGACCCTCCCCGTACAATGAGCAGTTCTTC. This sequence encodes CASRPSPYNEQFF.